The present TCR beta chain was sequenced within a study of shared clonotypes between healthy human individuals. Background on the study: Participating donors consisted of two women and a few men aged 18 to 49.

This CDR3 comprises 14 residues. The germline V and J ends were trimmed by 6 bases and 2 bases, with 13 bases remaining between them. The germline V gene encodes CDR1 MNHNY and CDR2 SVGAGI (reference sequence). Repertoires were generated with immunoSEQ multiplex PCR, while TCRdb's copy carries only in-frame clones and drops some. The profile shows approximately 1,500,000 clones, roughly 96% of them singletons. The chain links TRBV6-6 to TRBJ1-1; no clear D gene. Input material: naive CD4+ T cells sorted from blood. The subset was: CD45RA+ positively selected. This TCR came from a man aged 30 to 39 in good health. The CDR3 DNA reads TGTGCCAGCAGCCGGTACACGGAAAACACTGAAGCTTTCTTT. Residues: CASSRYTENTEAFF.